This is a list of T cell receptor beta chains from one sample in a study of blood T cell repertoires in COVID-19. The method was immunoSEQ multiplex PCR; TCRdb's version includes in-frame clones alone and lacks a portion of them. The profile shows some 190,000 clones, roughly 76% of them singletons. The specimen was peripheral blood. The receptors were sampled from a woman in her forties with COVID-19, enrolled during active disease. Both conserved end residues are part of each CDR3. D genes are given only for firm matches. Size is stated for part of the rows, as once, few or many counts, or as a class when the clone is expanded.

- TRBJ2-1 - TRBV19 TGTGCCAGTAGTATCCTTCAGCGTAGCTCCTACAATGAGCAGTTCTTC CASSILQRSSYNEQFF
- TRBJ2-7 - TRBV28 TGTGCCAGCAGACTTTTCAGGAACTACGAGCAGTACTTC CASRLFRNYEQYF
- TRBJ1-5 - TRBV2 TGTGCCAGCAAGGTTCAGGGTACTAGCAATCAGCCCCAGCATTTT CASKVQGTSNQPQHF
- TRBJ2-7 - TRBV7-6 TGTGCCAGCAGCCGACGGAGTCTGGCCGAGCAGTACTTC CASSRRSLAEQYF
- TRBJ1-2 - TRBV10-2 TGCGCCAGCAGTGAGTCGAGAGGTCAGGGGAACAACTATGGCTACACCTTC CASSESRGQGNNYGYTF
- TRBJ2-5 - TRBV5-1 TGCGCCAGCAGCTTGGCTCAAGAGACCCAGTACTTC CASSLAQETQYF
- TRBJ1-6 - TRBV6-5 TGTGCCAGCAGTTACTCCTTCGCGGTAGATAATTCACCCCTCCACTTT CASSYSFAVDNSPLHF
- TRBJ2-6 - TRBV28 TGTGCCAGCACCCTATGGGGCGCCGGCGGGACTGGGGCCAACGTCCTGACTTTC CASTLWGAGGTGANVLTF
TRBD2 TRBJ2-1 - TRBV27 TGTGCCAGCAGTACGCTAGCGGGGGTATACAATGAGCAGTTCTTC CASSTLAGVYNEQFF
TRBD2 TRBJ2-1 - TRBV30 TGTGCCTGGAGTGTTTCTAGCGGGAGGGATGAGCAGTTCTTC CAWSVSSGRDEQFF
- TRBJ2-1 - TRBV2 TGTGCCAGCAAAGACGGGTGGATAAAGCAGTTCTTC CASKDGWIKQFF
- TRBJ2-7 - TRBV12-5 TGTGCTAGTGGTACCAACCTCAAAGGGATCCGCCAGGACAATAACGAGCAGTACTTC CASGTNLKGIRQDNNEQYF
TRBD2 TRBJ2-7 - TRBV3-1/TRBV3-2 TGTGCCAGCAGCCGACGATTAGCGACTAGCGGGCGTTCACATTCCTACGAGCAGTACTTC CASSRRLATSGRSHSYEQYF
TRBD2 TRBJ2-5 once TRBV7-2 TGTGCCAGCAGCCCGCGACCCTCGGGGGGAGAGACCCAGTACTTC CASSPRPSGGETQYF
TRBD2 TRBJ2-2 - TRBV20-1 TGCAGTGCTAGTGGGACTAGCGGGTTTAGCACCGGGGAGCTGTTTTTT CSASGTSGFSTGELFF
TRBD1 TRBJ1-1 - TRBV4-1 TGCGCCAGCAGCCAAGATAGACAGGGGGACACTGAAGCTTTCTTT CASSQDRQGDTEAFF
- TRBJ1-4 - TRBV4-2 TGTGCCAGCAGCCAAGACAGTGAAAAACTGTTTTTT CASSQDSEKLFF
- TRBJ1-2 - TRBV7-3 TGTGCCAACCCCCCAGGAAACCAATCTCGGGGTCACTATGGCTACACCTTC CANPPGNQSRGHYGYTF
- TRBJ1-4 - TRBV7-2 TGTGCCAGCAGCCGTACCGCGGGGGCAGGGGAAAAACTGTTTTTT CASSRTAGAGEKLFF
- TRBJ2-2 - TRBV7-9 TGTGCCAGCAGCCGAAGACTTGGAGAGCTGTTTTTT CASSRRLGELFF
- TRBJ2-5 - TRBV29-1 TGCAGCGTTGCCGAGCAAGAGACCCAGTACTTC CSVAEQETQYF
- TRBJ1-3 few TRBV5-4 TGTGCCAGCAGCTCCACAGGAAACACCATATATTTT CASSSTGNTIYF
TRBD2 TRBJ2-1 - TRBV7-3 TGTGCCAGCAGCTTACTCGGGACTAGCGGGGGGACAGGTGAGCAGTTCTTC CASSLLGTSGGTGEQFF
TRBD1 TRBJ2-5 - TRBV28 TGTGCCAGCAGTTTGGCCCGGACAGGACAAGAGACCCAGTACTTC CASSLARTGQETQYF
- TRBJ2-3 - TRBV7-3 TGTGCCAGCAAGATAAGGGGCCCAGATACGCAGTATTTT CASKIRGPDTQYF
- TRBJ1-3 - TRBV12-3/TRBV12-4 TGTGCCAGCAGTTTCGGTGGAAACACCATATATTTT CASSFGGNTIYF
TRBD1 TRBJ1-1 - TRBV12-3/TRBV12-4 TGTGCCAGCAGCTTCGACAGGGACACTGAAGCTTTCTTT CASSFDRDTEAFF
- TRBJ1-1 - TRBV2 TGTGCCAGCAGTGAGGTGTGGGGGGCTGAAGCTTTCTTT CASSEVWGAEAFF
- TRBJ2-5 - TRBV7-2 TGTGCCAGCAGCTACCTCAGGGAGACCCAGTACTTC CASSYLRETQYF
TRBD2 TRBJ2-3 - TRBV7-2 TGTGCCAGCAGCTTCGGGGGGGCCAGCACAGATACGCAGTATTTT CASSFGGASTDTQYF
- TRBJ1-5 few TRBV21-1 TGTGCCAGCAGTCTGGGACAGGGAGGAGCTCAGCCCCAGCATTTT CASSLGQGGAQPQHF
TRBD1 TRBJ2-1 - TRBV3-1/TRBV3-2 TGTGCCAGCAGCCAAAGATTAGGCGGACAGGGCCAGTTCTTC CASSQRLGGQGQFF
TRBD1 TRBJ2-5 - TRBV19 TGTGCCAGTAGGAAAAGGACAGGGGGCGAAGAGACCCAGTACTTC CASRKRTGGEETQYF
TRBD1 TRBJ1-1 - TRBV29-1 TGCAGCGTGACCACAGGGGTGAGCACTGAAGCTTTCTTT CSVTTGVSTEAFF
- TRBJ2-1 - TRBV14 TGTGCCAGCAGCAGCCTATCTTACAATGAGCAGTTCTTC CASSSLSYNEQFF
- TRBJ2-5 - TRBV5-1 TGCGCCAGCAGCTTGGACAGGCCTGGCCAAGAGACCCAGTACTTC CASSLDRPGQETQYF
- TRBJ1-1 few TRBV18 TGTGCCAGCTCACTTCAGGGGTCGCGTAACACTGAAGCTTTCTTT CASSLQGSRNTEAFF
- TRBJ2-5 - TRBV7-2 TGTGCCAGCAGCTTCCCAGGGCCCGAGACCCAGTACTTC CASSFPGPETQYF
- TRBJ1-2 - TRBV6-5 TGTGCCAGCAGTTATCTCGGCAGGGATCATGGCTACACCTTC CASSYLGRDHGYTF
TRBD2 TRBJ2-3 - TRBV14 TGTGCCAGCAGCCAAGATTGGCTAGCGGGCGTAGATACGCAGTATTTT CASSQDWLAGVDTQYF
- TRBJ2-3 once TRBV19 TGTGCCAGTAGTATAGATGGGAGCATGGGGACAGATACGCAGTATTTT CASSIDGSMGTDTQYF
TRBD2 TRBJ2-1 - TRBV7-3 TGTGCCAGCAGCCCCCGGGGACTAGCGGGGGACCTCTACAATGAGCAGTTCTTC CASSPRGLAGDLYNEQFF
TRBD2 TRBJ2-5 - TRBV4-2 TGTGCCAGCAGCCAAGGGGCTAGCGGGAGGGCTCGAGAGACCCAGTACTTC CASSQGASGRARETQYF
TRBD1 TRBJ2-7 - TRBV2 TGTGCCAGCAGTGGACAGGGAGCCGGCGAGCAGTACTTC CASSGQGAGEQYF
TRBD1 TRBJ1-1 once TRBV19 TGTGCCAGTAGTATGAACAGGGGTCACACTGAAGCTTTCTTT CASSMNRGHTEAFF
TRBD1 TRBJ2-5 - TRBV2 TGTGCCAGCAGGGAAGACAGGGGCATCCGAGAGACCCAGTACTTC CASREDRGIRETQYF
- TRBJ1-2 - TRBV12-3/TRBV12-4 TGTGCCAGCAACTTAGGTGCCAGGGGTGGGATCTTC CASNLGARGGIF
TRBD2 TRBJ2-1 few TRBV27 TGTGCCAGCAGTTTGGAGCGGGAGGGCCTAGGATCCTACAATGAGCAGTTCTTC CASSLEREGLGSYNEQFF
- TRBJ1-1 - TRBV10-3 TGTGCCATCAGTCCTCGGCAGGGGAACACTGAAGCTTTCTTT CAISPRQGNTEAFF
- TRBJ2-1 - TRBV19 TGTGCCAGTAGTATTTTCGCTAGGGAGTCGTACAATGAGCAGTTCTTC CASSIFARESYNEQFF
TRBD2 TRBJ2-1 - TRBV5-6 TGTGCCAGCACCCCTCCGCGGGGGGCAAGCTCCTACAATGAGCAGTTCTTC CASTPPRGASSYNEQFF
- TRBJ1-3 - TRBV5-8 TGTGCCAGCGGGCGGAGGTCCTCTGGAAACACCATATATTTT CASGRRSSGNTIYF
TRBD2 TRBJ2-1 - TRBV4-1 TGCGCCAGCGCATTTAGCGGGGCTGAGCAGTTCTTC CASAFSGAEQFF
- TRBJ2-3 - TRBV16 TGTGCCAGCAGCCAATCATCTAGCGCCGATACGCAGTATTTT CASSQSSSADTQYF
TRBD2 TRBJ2-1 once TRBV18 TGTGCCAGCTCATCGGGACTAGCGGGAGCTTCCTACAATGAGCAGTTCTTC CASSSGLAGASYNEQFF
TRBD2 TRBJ2-3 - TRBV6-4 TGTGCCAGCAGTGAAGCGGCGGGGGGGCCCACAGATACGCAGTATTTT CASSEAAGGPTDTQYF
- TRBJ2-1 - TRBV12-3/TRBV12-4 TGTGCCAGCAGTTTTGGCGGTAATGAGCAGTTCTTC CASSFGGNEQFF